This TCR beta chain originates from a study of blood T cell repertoires in COVID-19 (dated by TCRdb to 2019 to 2021). In terms of the full investigation: Collaborator samples came from the United States, Italy and Spain and covered acute and convalescent phases of COVID-19. The material from the prospective study consisted of cDNA or gDNA derived from T cells, B-cell-depleted T cells, or PBMCs. Deeply sampled blood TCRbeta repertoires from subjects exposed to, actively infected with, or recovered from COVID-19 were included in the dataset. The repertoires were released in a freely available public database intended as a resource for research on the immune response to SARS-CoV-2. The samples were drawn from two sources: the first 160 participants of the ongoing ImmuneRACE study, and some 1,300 subjects contributed by 6 global collaborators. The sample metadata nearly always contained a de-identified subject ID, COVID-19 status, age in years and sex. Where available, HLA class I and class II types were taken from metadata supplied by the sample provider and were not determined by assay-based typing.

Results and caveats for the whole study, not just this receptor: How much clinical and demographic metadata was included differed by source and by participant, and the metadata was provided uncurated.

Taken from cysteine to phenylalanine, the CDR3 has 16 residues. Only CDR3 DNA is held: 48 bases, read in frame from base 1. Taken from the germline V gene, the CDR1 and CDR2 loops are SGHDT and YYEEEE. V loses 3 bases, J loses 7 bases, and the germline ends lie 20 bases apart. TCRbeta CDR3 regions were amplified from genomic DNA using the immunoSEQ Assay, a bias-controlled multiplex PCR. Processing in the source paper ran as follows. The number of nucleated cells in each sample was estimated by amplification of reference gene primers within the assay. Sequence reads were collapsed and filtered to measure the absolute abundance of every unique TCRbeta CDR3 rearrangement. For each sample, productive Simpson clonality was calculated as the square root of Simpson's diversity index across productive rearrangements. TCRdb took over this immuneACCESS table, retaining in-frame rearrangements with V and J assigned. Such tables are incomplete; in checked studies, under half of the missing clones stem from an unresolved V gene, and the remainder is unexplained. From that table come the V and J calls and clone size; the DNA was used to work out D and trimming. This sample is represented by more than 95,000 clones; roughly nine tenths of them were singletons. The top ten clones comprise 6.2% of the sample.

About this clone itself: Its target antigen remains unknown. The record has no base qualities; no much larger clone is one base away.

Each collaborating institution followed its own protocols to collect whole blood in K2EDTA tubes. Collaborator samples were shipped for TCRbeta analysis as frozen whole blood, isolated PBMCs, or DNA extracted from either sample type. The rearranged segments are TRBV5-6 and TRBJ2-1; 6 matching bases give a weak D call of TRBD2. This TCR was recovered from a human donor in a cohort sampled during active COVID-19. The sample was peripheral blood. The CDR3 protein sequence reads: CASSWGRPWTKNEQFF. DNA sequence: TGTGCCAGCAGCTGGGGCCGTCCATGGACTAAGAATGAGCAGTTCTTC.